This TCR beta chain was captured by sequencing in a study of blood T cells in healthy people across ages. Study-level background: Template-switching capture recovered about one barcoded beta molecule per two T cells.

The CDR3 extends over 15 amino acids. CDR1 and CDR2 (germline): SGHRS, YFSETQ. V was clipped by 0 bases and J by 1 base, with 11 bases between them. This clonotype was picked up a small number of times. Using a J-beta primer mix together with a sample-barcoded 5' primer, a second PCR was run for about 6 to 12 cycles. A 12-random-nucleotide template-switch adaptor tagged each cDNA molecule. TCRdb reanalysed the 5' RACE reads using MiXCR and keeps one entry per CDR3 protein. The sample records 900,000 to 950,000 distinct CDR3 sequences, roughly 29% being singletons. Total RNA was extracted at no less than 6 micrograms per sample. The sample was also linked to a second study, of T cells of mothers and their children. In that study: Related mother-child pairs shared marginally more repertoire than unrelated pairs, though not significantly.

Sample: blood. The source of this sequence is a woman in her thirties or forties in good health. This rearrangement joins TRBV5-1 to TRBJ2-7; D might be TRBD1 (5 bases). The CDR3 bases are TGCGCCAGCAGCTTGGACAGGACCTTTTCCTACGAGCAGTACTTC. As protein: CASSLDRTFSYEQYF.